This TCR beta chain was sequenced for a study of shared clonotypes between healthy human individuals. Germline CDR1 reads ENHRY; CDR2 reads SYGVKD. The CDR3 covers 12 residues. V was clipped by 0 bases and J by 7 bases, with 6 bases between them. Only one count was recorded for this clone. Here immunoSEQ multiplex PCR was the method, and the copy in TCRdb shows in-frame clones only, minus some. Of about 2.3 million clones listed, roughly 90% are singletons. The specimen was naive CD4+ T cells from PBMCs. As for subset: CD45RA+ positively selected. The receptor's source is a man between 18 and 29 years old in good health. Some clones in this sample may be carry-over from other donors' samples. The V call is TRBV10-3, the J call TRBJ2-5; D gene uncertain. As DNA, the CDR3 is TGTGCCATCAGTGAGTCGGCCGGGACCCAGTACTTC. Translation gives CAISESAGTQYF.